The subject of this entry is one TCR beta chain. Its antigen is still unknown. These data come from a study of post-analysis software for immune sequencing data. This CDR3 spans 15 amino acids. Germline CDR1 and CDR2: SGHDN and FVKESK. Trimming stripped 2 bases from V and 1 base from J, with 11 bases between. The TCR beta cDNA libraries contained unique molecular identifiers. T cells numbering about 0.85 to 11 million yielded cDNA molecules that totaled about 500,000. TCRdb used MiXCR to reprocess the PCR reads, holding one entry per CDR3 protein. The sample contains hundreds of thousands of distinct CDR3 sequences, less than 35% of which appear only once. Study-level findings and limits: Patients with multiple sclerosis recorded significantly lower normalized Chao1 diversity than controls, the study found. TRBV5-6, TRBV5-1 and TRBV20-1 belonged to a set of about five TRBV segments that were more frequent in patients than controls.

Sequencing used blood. This TCR derives from a girl aged 5-17 years with multiple sclerosis. The chain uses TRBV14 and TRBJ2-5, with TRBD1 as a possible D gene (6 bases). CDR3 bases: TGTGCCAGCAGCCAAACTGGACAGCCCCAAGAGACCCAGTACTTC. It translates to CASSQTGQPQETQYF. The full variable domain, completed using reference TRBV14 and TRBJ2-5, is EAGVTQFPSHSVIEKGQTVTLRCDPISGHDNLYWYRRVMGKEIKFLLHFVKESKQDESGMPNNRFLAERTGGTYSTLKVQPAELEDSGVYFCASSQTGQPQETQYFGPGTRLLVL.